This T cell receptor (beta chain) was identified during a study of OX40 agonist ivuxolimab in advanced cancers. About the study: Patients in the trial were receiving intravenous ivuxolimab every 2 weeks, at doses of 0.01 to 10 mg/kg.

Autoimmune disease history or systemic immunosuppression excluded patients. This clone showed up just once. Antigen: not known. CDR1 and CDR2 from the germline V gene are PRHDT and FYEKMQ (reference sequence). V dropped 2 bases and J dropped 0; count of bases not matched to a gene: 16. The length of the CDR3 is 21 residues. The data were produced by immunoSEQ multiplex PCR, yet TCRdb's version contains in-frame clones alone and is incomplete. The profile covers about 64,000 clones, with about 81% appearing a single time and 2.1% taken by the ten largest. General observations from the study: The specificity for antigen of the expanded peripheral T cells was not determined. Among the lowest peripheral clonal expansion occurred in 0.1-3.0 mg/kg partial responders.

This chain uses TRBV13 with TRBJ2-7, with 13 bases fitting TRBD2. Source: CD4+ or CD8+ T cells sorted from blood, taken in a trial of the OX40 agonist ivuxolimab. This TCR was recovered from an adult with an advanced solid tumor such as melanoma, head and neck, liver or kidney cancer. The CDR3 loop is CASSLYSFWGTSGASSYEQYF. The CDR3 DNA sequence: TGTGCCAGCAGCTTATACTCCTTTTGGGGGACTAGCGGGGCCAGCTCCTACGAGCAGTACTTC.